This T cell receptor beta chain was obtained from a study of regulatory dendritic cells for organ transplantation. As for the study in general: Regulatory dendritic cells were monocyte-derived, receiving vitamin D3 on days 0 and 4 and IL-10 on day 4. On day 6, the dendritic cells were exposed to LPS.

Sequenced by immunoSEQ multiplex PCR; TCRdb stores in-frame clones only, minus some. The table lists roughly 9,800 clones, 65% to 85% of them singletons. Sorted subsets were CFSE-labeled and cultured approximately 5 days with allogeneic dendritic cells. The V segment lost 5 bases and the J segment 9 bases; nucleotides outside the gene matches: 4. Germline CDR1 is GTSNPN and CDR2 is SVGIG (reference sequence). CDR3 length equals 11 residues. In its sample, this clone was seen a few times. The antigen is not known. V is TRBV30 and J is TRBJ2-1; 7 bases agree with TRBD2. The source is a human donor in good health. The specimen sequenced was memory CD4+ T cells from blood cultured with dendritic cells. Subset: CD45RO+ memory T cells. The CDR3 reads CAWGTIAEQFF. For the CDR3, the DNA is TGTGCCTGGGGGACTATCGCTGAGCAGTTCTTC. The full variable domain, completed using reference TRBV30 and TRBJ2-1, is SQTIHQWPATLVQPVGSPLSLECTVEGTSNPNLYWYRQAAGRGLQLLFYSVGIGQISSEVPQNLSASRPQDRQFILSSKKLLLSDSGFYLCAWGTIAEQFFGPGTRLTVL.